The 30 T cell receptor beta chains presented below share a single source sample, sequenced in a study of cytomegalovirus exposure and HLA in healthy donors. PCR was performed using 60 Vbeta and 13 Jbeta primers. Some clones are missing from TCRdb's copy, which holds only in-frame ones; the method was immunoSEQ multiplex PCR. This specimen shows 100,000 to 150,000 clones; the ten leading clones hold approximately 3.8%. The sequencing input was PBMCs. These receptor sequences come from a man younger than 35 in good health and CMV-seronegative.

This chain connects TRBV6-5 to TRBJ2-3; the D gene is possibly TRBD1 (6 bases). Germline V gene lookup returns CDR1 MNHEY and CDR2 SVGAGI. Trimming removed 2 bases from V and 2 bases from J, with 11 bases in between. This CDR3 contains 15 residues. The CDR3 sequence is CASSYRGDTTDTQYF. The CDR3 DNA follows: TGTGCCAGCAGTTACCGAGGGGACACCACAGATACGCAGTATTTT.

V gene TRBV28 combines with J gene TRBJ1-1; possibly TRBD1 for D (5 bases). This CDR3 has 14 amino acids. Germline CDR1 is MDHEN and CDR2 is SYDVKM. The V and J ends lost 5 bases and 6 bases respectively, with 16 bases between them. The chain's CDR3 is CASSVVRVTSEAFF. CDR3 sequence (DNA): TGTGCCAGCAGTGTAGTCAGGGTAACGTCTGAAGCTTTCTTT.

The chain has TRBV9 and TRBJ2-7, with 8 bases fitting TRBD2. Germline CDR1 and CDR2: SGDLS and YYNGEE. This CDR3 has 14 residues. The J segment lost 0 bases and the V segment lost 3 bases, leaving 2 bases of the junction unmatched. CDR3 sequence reads: CASSDSGDSYEQYF. CDR3 DNA sequence: TGTGCCAGCAGCGATAGCGGGGACTCCTACGAGCAGTACTTC. The full variable domain, with the rest looked up from reference TRBV9 and TRBJ2-7, is DSGVTQTPKHLITATGQRVTLRCSPRSGDLSVYWYQQSLDQGLQFLIQYYNGEERAKGNILERFSAQQFPDLHSELNLSSLELGDSALYFCASSDSGDSYEQYFGPGTRLTVT.

The chain joins TRBV29-1 to TRBJ1-1; D remains ambiguous. This CDR3 has 15 amino acids. V was shortened by 1 base and J by 4 bases, with 16 bases between the two germline ends. The V gene's germline CDR1 is SQVTM and CDR2 ANQGSEA. For the CDR3, the DNA is TGCAGCGTTGAAGGGGAGGTATCGAGTCCCACTGAAGCTTTCTTT. Translation: CSVEGEVSSPTEAFF.

The chain recombines TRBV6-5 with TRBJ1-4; D might be TRBD1 (5 bases). The CDR3 has 14 residues. Looked up from germline, CDR1 is MNHEY and CDR2 is SVGAGI. Trimming cost V 8 bases and J 6 bases, with 16 bases left between them. CDR3 amino acids: CASGGTGGDEKLFF. Written as DNA, the CDR3 is TGTGCCAGCGGGGGGACCGGAGGGGATGAAAAACTGTTTTTT.

The V gene is TRBV10-3, the J gene TRBJ2-2; D might be TRBD1 (5 bases). Germline V gives CDR1 ENHRY, CDR2 SYGVKD. The CDR3 length is 12 residues. V lost 7 bases and J lost 4, with 7 bases in between. The CDR3 coding sequence is TGTGCCATCATTACAGGCACCGGGGAGCTGTTTTTT. It translates to CAIITGTGELFF.

J is TRBJ2-4 and V is TRBV29-1, with 8 nucleotides matching TRBD1. Unmatched junction bases numbered 3, after V lost 4 bases and J lost 7 bases. Germline CDR1 SQVTM, CDR2 ANQGSEA. CDR3 size: 12 residues. Here the CDR3 reads CSVGNRGNIQYF. The CDR3, as DNA: TGCAGCGTTGGGAACAGGGGGAACATTCAGTACTTC. The whole variable domain, filled in from reference TRBV29-1 and TRBJ2-4, reads SAVISQKPSRDICQRGTSLTIQCQVDSQVTMMFWYRQQPGQSLTLIATANQGSEATYESGFVIDKFPISRPNLTFSTLTVSNMSPEDSSIYLCSVGNRGNIQYFGAGTRLSVL.

The genes are TRBV7-9 and TRBJ2-5; D is perhaps TRBD1 (6 bases). CDR3 length equals 13 residues. Germline values: CDR1 SEHNR, CDR2 FQNEAQ (reference sequence). V shed 5 bases and J shed 5 bases, with 12 bases lying between them. CDR3 nucleotide sequence: TGTGCCAGCAGCACCCGGACAGCTGAGACCCAGTACTTC. Amino acid sequence: CASSTRTAETQYF.

The chain carries TRBV5-4 and TRBJ2-7; D is possibly TRBD2 (6 bases). The CDR3 covers 14 residues. The germline gives CDR1 SGHNT, CDR2 YYREEE (reference sequence). V dropped 4 bases and J dropped 4 bases, with 15 bases sitting between them. The DNA for the CDR3 is TGTGCCAGCAGCAACTCCGGGAGCCTATACGAGCAGTACTTC. This encodes CASSNSGSLYEQYF.

The chain links TRBV10-2 to TRBJ2-7, with TRBD1 matching 8 bases. The CDR3 loop spans 13 amino acids. With V trimmed by 10 bases and J by 2 bases, 7 bases remained unmatched. CDR1 and CDR2 from the germline V gene are WSHSY and SAAADI. The CDR3 nucleotides are TGCGCCACTCAAGGGACAGGCACCTACGAGCAGTACTTC. It translates to CATQGTGTYEQYF.

J is TRBJ1-5 and V is TRBV6-5; a possible D gene is TRBD1 (6 bases). The CDR3 extends over 14 amino acids. Germline CDR1 reads MNHEY; CDR2 reads SVGAGI. Trimming left V 5 bases short and J 4 bases short, with 12 bases between. This CDR3 is CASSPKGENQPQHF. CDR3 coding DNA: TGTGCCAGCAGTCCTAAGGGGGAGAATCAGCCCCAGCATTTT.

The chain is built from TRBV10-1 and TRBJ1-1, with D perhaps TRBD1 (6 bases). V was cut by 3 bases and J by 1 base, with 6 bases left in between. The CDR3 extends over 13 amino acids. Germline assignment: CDR1 WNHNN and CDR2 SYGVQD (reference sequence). This CDR3 is CASSEQGNTEAFF. In nucleotides, the CDR3 is TGCGCCAGCAGTGAACAGGGGAACACTGAAGCTTTCTTT.

CDR3 in DNA: TGTGCCAGCCTGACAGGGAACAGCAATCAGCCCCAGCATTTT. Translation: CASLTGNSNQPQHF. The chain has TRBV6-1 and TRBJ1-5; 7 bases agree with TRBD1. V lost 8 bases and J lost 1; bases outside the gene matches: 5. The CDR3 has 14 residues. Per germline, CDR1 MNHNS and CDR2 SASEGT.

The chain carries TRBV21-1 and TRBJ1-2; the table's D call of TRBD1 was not tested on the DNA. TRBV21-1 constitutes a pseudogene. The CDR3 spans 12 residues. The CDR3 bases are TGTGCCAGCAGCAAAGGACAGCTTGGCTACACCTTC. This encodes CASSKGQLGYTF.

This chain uses TRBV5-6 with TRBJ1-2; 7 bases line up with TRBD1. Germline CDR1 and CDR2: SGHDT and YYEEEE. This CDR3 comprises 15 residues. The V gene end was trimmed by 0 bases and the J gene end by 4 bases; junction bases not matched to a gene: 6. In DNA, the CDR3 is TGTGCCAGCAGCTTGGAGGGGGCTCTTCTCTATGGCTACACCTTC. Its protein product is CASSLEGALLYGYTF.

The CDR3 DNA reads TGCGCCAGCACTGGGACAGGGAGAACTGAAGCTTTCTTT. Amino acids: CASTGTGRTEAFF. The chain recombines TRBV10-1 with TRBJ1-1; 9 nucleotides agree with TRBD1. Looked up from germline, CDR1 is WNHNN and CDR2 is SYGVQD (reference sequence). J gave up 5 bases and V 7 bases, and 5 bases lay outside the gene matches. The CDR3 has 13 amino acids.

The rearrangement uses TRBV6-1 and TRBJ1-3, with D tentatively TRBD1 (6 bases). The CDR3 is 14 amino acids. V dropped 6 bases and J dropped 4 bases, with 13 bases sitting between them. Germline CDR1 reads MNHNS; CDR2 reads SASEGT. The CDR3 is CASRTAGVGNTIYF. Written as DNA, the CDR3 is TGTGCCAGCAGAACGGCAGGGGTCGGAAACACCATATATTTT.

This rearrangement joins TRBV19 to TRBJ2-7, with 10 bases identical to TRBD1. The CDR3 runs to 15 residues. Per germline, CDR1 LNHDA and CDR2 SQIVND (reference sequence). V dropped 5 bases and J dropped 4; count of bases not matched to a gene: 8. CDR3 nucleotide sequence: TGTGCCAGTAGTGCACCGGGACAGGGGTGGTACGAGCAGTACTTC. It specifies CASSAPGQGWYEQYF.

The chain recombines TRBV14 with TRBJ2-7; 7 bases align to TRBD2. Per the germline V gene, CDR1 is SGHDN and CDR2 is FVKESK. V shed 0 bases and J 12 bases; nucleotides not matched to a gene: 8. This CDR3 has 13 residues. As DNA, the CDR3 is TGTGCCAGCAGCCAAGACCGGACGGGAGGACCGTACTTC. It translates to CASSQDRTGGPYF.

This rearrangement joins TRBV15 to TRBJ2-7; 11 bases fit TRBD2. The J segment lost 6 bases and the V segment lost 0 bases, leaving 13 bases of the junction unmatched. The germline gives CDR1 LNHNV, CDR2 YYDKDF (reference sequence). This CDR3 has 18 residues. CDR3 in DNA: TGTGCCACCAGCAGAGACCCCACCGGACTAGCGGGTTTGAGCGAGCAGTACTTC. Encoded protein: CATSRDPTGLAGLSEQYF.

This chain uses TRBV5-4 with TRBJ2-7; D is undetermined. Per germline, CDR1 SGHNT and CDR2 YYREEE (reference sequence). V was shortened by 4 bases and J by 0 bases, with 17 bases between the two germline ends. This CDR3 region has 16 residues. The chain's CDR3 is CASSLERGRSSYEQYF. In nucleotides, the CDR3 is TGTGCCAGCAGCCTCGAACGTGGTCGGAGCTCCTACGAGCAGTACTTC.

With respect to this clone: Other DNA sequences from this sample encode an identical CDR3 as well. This sequence joins TRBV4-1 and TRBJ2-1; TRBD2 is a possible D gene (6 bases). V shed 1 base and J shed 5 bases, with 18 bases lying between them. This CDR3 spans 17 amino acids. Germline V gives CDR1 MGHRA, CDR2 YSYEKL. The CDR3 spells CASSQVPAGRPDNEQFF. The DNA of the CDR3 is TGCGCCAGCAGCCAAGTACCGGCGGGACGCCCTGACAATGAGCAGTTCTTC.

The rearrangement joins TRBV7-9 to TRBJ2-1; perhaps TRBD1 as D (7 bases). V lost 9 bases, J lost 1 base, and 19 bases lay in between. The CDR3 has 16 amino acids. Per germline, CDR1 SEHNR and CDR2 FQNEAQ (reference sequence). Written as DNA, the CDR3 is TGTGCCAGGTCCGAGATTCAGGGGGGTTCCTACAATGAGCAGTTCTTC. It codes for CARSEIQGGSYNEQFF.

V is TRBV30 and J is TRBJ2-5; D possibly corresponds to TRBD1 (5 bases). Germline loops: CDR1 GTSNPN, CDR2 SVGIG (reference sequence). The CDR3 contains 13 residues. V lost 2 bases and J lost 2, with 9 bases in between. The CDR3 sequence: CAWSLGVQETQYF. CDR3 nucleotides: TGTGCCTGGAGTTTAGGGGTACAAGAGACCCAGTACTTC.

J is TRBJ2-5 and V is TRBV6-1, with D possibly being TRBD2 (6 bases). The J call may be faulty, since TRBJ2-7 better matches the DNA end. This CDR3 is built from 13 residues. Germline CDR1 and CDR2: MNHNS and SASEGT. The CDR3 DNA reads TGTGCCAGCTACGGGACTCGAGCCTACGAGCAGTACTTC. Translation: CASYGTRAYEQYF.

The chain combines TRBV13 with TRBJ2-1; 10 nucleotides match TRBD1. The germline CDR1 and CDR2 sequences are PRHDT and FYEKMQ (reference sequence). The CDR3 spans 16 residues. Trimming at V came to 1 base and at J to 2 bases, leaving 2 bases not matched to a gene. CDR3 DNA sequence: TGTGCCAGCAGCTTAGTGGGACAGGGGACCTACAATGAGCAGTTCTTC. Protein product: CASSLVGQGTYNEQFF.

The chain uses TRBV7-9 and TRBJ2-1; D might be TRBD1 (6 bases). Germline CDR1 reads SEHNR; CDR2 reads FQNEAQ (reference sequence). V shed 1 base and J shed 7 bases, with 17 bases lying between them. The CDR3 contains 16 residues. The CDR3 region has the DNA TGTGCCAGCAGCTTAGTTGCCAGGGGAAGAGATAATGAGCAGTTCTTC. Protein sequence: CASSLVARGRDNEQFF.

The chain has TRBV5-1 and TRBJ1-6; 7 nucleotides align to TRBD1. J gave up 9 bases and V 4 bases, and 19 bases lay outside the gene matches. The CDR3 is 18 amino acids. Germline lookup yields CDR1 SGHRS and CDR2 YFSETQ. The CDR3 DNA reads TGCGCCAGCAGCCTCGGTGCTCGGAGGGGGCGCGGGGCTTCACCCCTCCACTTT. Translation: CASSLGARRGRGASPLHF.

This chain uses TRBV6-6 with TRBJ1-1; no firm D call. Germline V lookup: CDR1 MNHNY, CDR2 SVGAGI (reference sequence). The CDR3 spans 13 residues. V gave up 2 bases and J gave up 1 base, with 5 bases separating them. The CDR3 loop reads CASSYGGNTEAFF. In nucleotides, the CDR3 is TGTGCCAGCAGTTACGGCGGGAACACTGAAGCTTTCTTT.

The J gene is TRBJ2-7, the V gene TRBV19, with a weak D call TRBD2 (6 bases). The germline gives CDR1 LNHDA, CDR2 SQIVND (reference sequence). V was cut by 6 bases and J by 4 bases, with 19 bases left in between. The CDR3 runs to 15 residues. CDR3 sequence: CASRALGGEAYEQYF. Written as DNA, the CDR3 is TGTGCCAGTAGGGCCTTGGGGGGAGAGGCGTACGAGCAGTACTTC.